These 10 T cell receptor beta chains were sequenced from one sample in a study of post-analysis software for immune sequencing data. General study results and limits: There were four or five TRBV segments more frequent in patients than controls, and TRBV5-6, TRBV5-1 and TRBV20-1 were among them.

Prepared libraries of TCR beta cDNA carried unique molecular identifiers. In TCRdb, the PCR reads were re-called with MiXCR into one record per CDR3 protein. The sample has roughly 600,000 distinct CDR3 sequences; roughly 45% are singletons. No antigens are known for them. Sequencing was carried out using blood. The origin of the receptors is a girl aged 10 to 17 with multiple sclerosis.

V and J are TRBV6-5 and TRBJ2-7; 7 bases are shared with TRBD2. The DNA end is more similar to TRBJ2-5, so the J call may be wrong. Germline V gene sequence: CDR1 MNHEY, CDR2 SVGAGI. This CDR3 is built from 18 residues. CDR3 DNA sequence: TGTGCCAGCAGTTACCGAGTGGTTGCCAGCGGGACTCATGAGACCCAGTACTTC. Protein sequence: CASSYRVVASGTHETQYF.

In regard to this clonotype: Given a much more abundant clone one base away, this may be a read error. For the CDR3, the DNA is TGTGCCAGCAGCCAAGCCGGGACAGGGAGTGGGCAGTTCTTC. This sequence encodes CASSQAGTGSGQFF. The chain uses TRBV3-1 and TRBJ2-1, with TRBD1 matching 9 bases. The germline V gene has CDR1 LGHDT and CDR2 YNNKEL (reference sequence). J lost 12 bases, V lost 1 base, and 7 bases had no gene match. The CDR3 spans 14 residues.

This clonotype appeared a few times. The chain couples TRBV5-1 to TRBJ2-7; 9 bases map to TRBD2. CDR1 and CDR2 (germline): SGHRS, YFSETQ. The length of the CDR3 is 14 residues. J lost 1 base, V lost 5 bases, and 4 bases had no gene match. CDR3 nucleotides: TGCGCCAGCAGGGGAAGCGGGGGGTCCTACGAGCAGTACTTC. This translates into CASRGSGGSYEQYF. Full variable domain (outside the CDR3, taken from reference TRBV5-1 and TRBJ2-7): KAGVTQTPRYLIKTRGQQVTLSCSPISGHRSVSWYQQTPGQGLQFLFEYFSETQRNKGNFPGRFSGRQFSNSRSEMNVSTLELGDSALYLCASRGSGGSYEQYFGPGTRLTVT.

This clonotype was seen a few times. The V call is TRBV20-1, the J call TRBJ2-1, with TRBD1 identical over 7 bases. The CDR3 is 14 amino acids. Germline CDR1 is DFQATT and CDR2 is SNEGSKA (reference sequence). J lost 9 bases, V lost 6 bases, and 14 bases had no gene match. The CDR3 region has the DNA TGCAGTGCCCTCTCAGGACAGGTGCCCGGTGAGCAGTTCTTC. It codes for CSALSGQVPGEQFF.

The chain recombines TRBV12-3 or TRBV12-4 with TRBJ2-1; the D gene is possibly TRBD2 (5 bases). V lost 4 bases, J lost 7 bases, and 17 bases lay in between. CDR3 length equals 15 residues. CDR3: CASSSPETRSNEQFF. CDR3 bases: TGTGCCAGCAGTTCGCCAGAAACTAGGTCTAATGAGCAGTTCTTC.

The chain couples TRBV12-3 or TRBV12-4 to TRBJ1-4; D may be TRBD1 (5 bases). This CDR3 is built from 16 residues. V was clipped by 8 bases and J by 0 bases, with 16 bases between them. The CDR3 DNA sequence: TGTGCCAGCCTCTCGGGGCCCATTGCAACTAATGAAAAACTGTTTTTT. Protein product: CASLSGPIATNEKLFF.

This chain joins TRBV7-3 and TRBJ2-1; maybe TRBD1 (5 bases). Looked up from germline, CDR1 is SGHTA and CDR2 is FQGTGA. The germline V and J ends were trimmed by 2 bases and 7 bases, with 15 bases remaining between them. CDR3 size: 15 residues. The CDR3 DNA follows: TGTGCCAGCAGCTTAGATCATGGGGCGAGAAATGAGCAGTTCTTC. This translates into CASSLDHGARNEQFF.

The chain employs TRBV5-1 and TRBJ2-7; a weak D match, TRBD1 (6 bases). V was cut by 4 bases and J by 5 bases, with 7 bases left in between. Looked up from germline, CDR1 is SGHRS and CDR2 is YFSETQ. The CDR3 is 11 amino acids. The CDR3 protein is CASSGTNEQYF. CDR3 coding DNA: TGCGCCAGCAGCGGGACAAACGAGCAGTACTTC.

This clonotype has a handful of counts. The genes are TRBV3-1 and TRBJ2-1; D is possibly TRBD1 (6 bases). Per the germline V gene, CDR1 is LGHDT and CDR2 is YNNKEL (reference sequence). There are 14 residues in the CDR3. With 0 bases removed from V and 7 bases from J, the gap between germline ends came to 10 bases. The CDR3 bases are TGTGCCAGCAGCCAAGAACACAGGGAGAATGAGCAGTTCTTC. It encodes CASSQEHRENEQFF.

This clonotype was counted a few times. The rearrangement joins TRBV7-6 to TRBJ2-3; D not certain. The germline V gene has CDR1 SGHVS and CDR2 FNYEAQ. The V end was cut by 7 bases, the J end by 4 bases, with 12 bases between. The CDR3 runs 13 residues. CDR3 amino acids: CASTSTGSDTQYF. The CDR3 DNA sequence: TGTGCCAGCACCTCAACCGGCTCAGATACGCAGTATTTT.